These T cell receptor beta chains were read from a single sample in a study of PD-1 blockade in classical Hodgkin lymphoma. The table came from immunoSEQ multiplex PCR; TCRdb's copy has only in-frame clones and leaves some out. The table shows about 34,000 clones, with less than 85% occurring only once. This material consisted of peripheral blood mononuclear cells (PBMCs), taken before the second cycle of nivolumab. Source of these receptors: a human donor with classical Hodgkin lymphoma. The CDR3 runs from the conserved cysteine through the conserved F or W. The D gene is left open where the match is weak. Clone size is given for some rows only: seen once, a few or many times, or a class if the clone is expanded.

DNA: TGCGCCAGCAGCCAAGATTGGGGCGAAAAACTGTTTTTT; CDR3: CASSQDWGEKLFF; D: -; length: 13; V: TRBV4-3; J: TRBJ1-4; size: -
DNA: TGTGCCAGCAGTTTCTCAGGACAGGGGCGGGTTGGTGAGCAGTTCTTC; CDR3: CASSFSGQGRVGEQFF; D: TRBD1; length: 16; V: TRBV27; J: TRBJ2-1; size: -
DNA: TGTGCCAGCAGTTTACTAGAAGGGAGCAATCAGCCCCAGCATTTT; CDR3: CASSLLEGSNQPQHF; D: -; length: 15; V: TRBV28; J: TRBJ1-5; size: -
DNA: TGCGCCAGCAGCCACGAACTGACCCCCGGCCTCGAGCAGTACTTC; CDR3: CASSHELTPGLEQYF; D: -; length: 15; V: TRBV4-3; J: TRBJ2-7; size: -
DNA: TGTGCCAGCAGTTACCAGGGGGCAACTAATGAAAAACTGTTTTTT; CDR3: CASSYQGATNEKLFF; D: TRBD1; length: 15; V: TRBV6-6; J: TRBJ1-4; size: -
DNA: TGTGCTAGTGGTTTGGGCCCTGTGGGGGAGACCCAGTACTTC; CDR3: CASGLGPVGETQYF; D: -; length: 14; V: TRBV12-5; J: TRBJ2-5; size: -
DNA: TGTGCCAGCTCACCTCGGAGGGATGATGGCTACACCTTC; CDR3: CASSPRRDDGYTF; D: -; length: 13; V: TRBV18; J: TRBJ1-2; size: -
DNA: TGTGCCAGCAGAGATAACAGGCTCGCCGGGAACACTGAAGCTTTCTTT; CDR3: CASRDNRLAGNTEAFF; D: -; length: 16; V: TRBV5-4; J: TRBJ1-1; size: -
DNA: TGCGCCAGCAGCCGCCTAGCGGGGGCATACAATGAGCAGTTCTTC; CDR3: CASSRLAGAYNEQFF; D: TRBD2; length: 15; V: TRBV4-3; J: TRBJ2-1; size: few
DNA: TGTGCCAGCAGCGGGGGACAGGGGCGATCACCCCTCCACTTT; CDR3: CASSGGQGRSPLHF; D: TRBD1; length: 14; V: TRBV7-9; J: TRBJ1-6; size: -
DNA: TGTGCCAGCTACAGGGACGAAAAACTGTTTTTT; CDR3: CASYRDEKLFF; D: -; length: 11; V: TRBV7-9; J: TRBJ1-4; size: -
DNA: TGCGCCAGCAGCTTTGCAGGGGTGGCCTACGAGCAGTACTTC; CDR3: CASSFAGVAYEQYF; D: -; length: 14; V: TRBV5-1; J: TRBJ2-7; size: -
DNA: TGTGCCAGCAGTGAAGGAGCGGGAATTCGAGAGACCCAGTACTTC; CDR3: CASSEGAGIRETQYF; D: TRBD2; length: 15; V: TRBV6-1; J: TRBJ2-5; size: once
DNA: TGCAGCGCAAAAACTAGCGGGGAAGAGACCCAGTACTTC; CDR3: CSAKTSGEETQYF; D: TRBD2; length: 13; V: TRBV29-1; J: TRBJ2-5; size: -
DNA: TGCGCCAGCAGCCAAGACGGGGGGTCTAGCACAGATACGCAGTATTTT; CDR3: CASSQDGGSSTDTQYF; D: TRBD2; length: 16; V: TRBV4-3; J: TRBJ2-3; size: -
DNA: TGCGCCAGCAGCCTTACAGGGGGCGCGACAGATACGCAGTATTTT; CDR3: CASSLTGGATDTQYF; D: TRBD1; length: 15; V: TRBV5-1; J: TRBJ2-3; size: -
DNA: TGTGCCAGCAGCTTATCGGCTCTAGTGAGCGAGCAGTACTTC; CDR3: CASSLSALVSEQYF; D: -; length: 14; V: TRBV5-4; J: TRBJ2-7; size: -
DNA: TGTGCCAGCAGCGTGACAGGGGCCATCTATGGCTACACCTTC; CDR3: CASSVTGAIYGYTF; D: TRBD1; length: 14; V: TRBV9; J: TRBJ1-2; size: few
DNA: TGTGCCAGCAGCCCTTTATCCTCCTACGAGCAGTACTTC; CDR3: CASSPLSSYEQYF; D: -; length: 13; V: TRBV13; J: TRBJ2-7; size: few
DNA: TGTGCCAGCAGCGCGACCAGGGAATATTCACCCCTCCACTTT; CDR3: CASSATREYSPLHF; D: -; length: 14; V: TRBV9; J: TRBJ1-6; size: -
DNA: TGTGCCAGCAGTTCCCTCTTCGTAACCGGGACAGGGGACACTGAAGCTTTCTTT; CDR3: CASSSLFVTGTGDTEAFF; D: TRBD1; length: 18; V: TRBV27; J: TRBJ1-1; size: -
DNA: TGTGCCAGCAGAGCGGGGGGGCCTGGGGGCCAAGAGACCCAGTACTTC; CDR3: CASRAGGPGGQETQYF; D: TRBD2; length: 16; V: TRBV7-2; J: TRBJ2-5; size: -
DNA: TGTGCCAGCAGGGAGAACACGGGGCTCTCCTACGAGCAGTACTTC; CDR3: CASRENTGLSYEQYF; D: -; length: 15; V: TRBV2; J: TRBJ2-7; size: -
DNA: TGCGCCAGCAGCCTCCGAAGGGCTAGCGGGGAGGCCGAAACAGATACGCAGTATTTT; CDR3: CASSLRRASGEAETDTQYF; D: TRBD2; length: 19; V: TRBV5-1; J: TRBJ2-3; size: -
DNA: TGTGCCAGCAGTCTAGCGGGTTCCTACGAGCAGTACTTC; CDR3: CASSLAGSYEQYF; D: TRBD2; length: 13; V: TRBV7-3; J: TRBJ2-7; size: -
DNA: TGTGCCAGAAGCTTGGCCTACGGGCCTCGCAATCAGCCCCAGCATTTT; CDR3: CARSLAYGPRNQPQHF; D: -; length: 16; V: TRBV5-3; J: TRBJ1-5; size: few
DNA: TGTGCCAGCAGTTACTCCCCGGGGCCTCCCTACAATGAGCAGTTCTTC; CDR3: CASSYSPGPPYNEQFF; D: -; length: 16; V: TRBV6-6; J: TRBJ2-1; size: -
DNA: TGTGCCAGCAGCGTCCCAGGGGGTGCAGACACTGAAGCTTTCTTT; CDR3: CASSVPGGADTEAFF; D: TRBD1; length: 15; V: TRBV5-4; J: TRBJ1-1; size: -
DNA: TGTGCCAGCAGCGCTCTGGGGTCAACTAATGAAAAACTGTTTTTT; CDR3: CASSALGSTNEKLFF; D: -; length: 15; V: TRBV11-2; J: TRBJ1-4; size: -
DNA: TGTGCCAGCAGTTTATCAGGAGGGGGCGCCACCATATATTTT; CDR3: CASSLSGGGATIYF; D: TRBD1; length: 14; V: TRBV27; J: TRBJ1-3; size: -
DNA: TGTGCCAGCAGCCGGACCCTAGCGGGGGGCGGGGTTGGCACAGATACGCAGTATTTT; CDR3: CASSRTLAGGGVGTDTQYF; D: TRBD2; length: 19; V: TRBV7-2; J: TRBJ2-3; size: few